This TCR beta chain was found in a study of Tregs in tolerant kidney transplant recipients. Thawed PBMCs were FACS-sorted into unstimulated CD4+CD25+CD127- regulatory T cells, CD4+CD25- non-regulatory cells, CD4 and CD8 cells. General study points: Activated donor B cell expansion appeared to reveal the most relevant donor-specific TCRbeta repertoire. No direct test of biological reproducibility was done here.

As regards this clone: No antigen is known for it.

This CDR3 has 17 amino acids. CDR1 and CDR2 from the germline V gene are SGHNT and YENEEA. With V trimmed by 2 bases and J by 4 bases, 12 bases remained unmatched. The table came from immunoSEQ multiplex PCR; TCRdb's copy has only in-frame clones and leaves some out. The repertoire holds about 120,000 clones, roughly 92% seen once, with less than 0.7% in the top ten. J is TRBJ2-7 and V is TRBV11-3, with 9 positions matching TRBD1. Sequenced: CD4+ T cells from blood. This TCR derives from a human donor in good health. CDR3 DNA sequence: TGTGCCAGCAGCTTACCAATGACCGGGACAGGGACGTACGAGCAGTACTTC. It specifies CASSLPMTGTGTYEQYF.